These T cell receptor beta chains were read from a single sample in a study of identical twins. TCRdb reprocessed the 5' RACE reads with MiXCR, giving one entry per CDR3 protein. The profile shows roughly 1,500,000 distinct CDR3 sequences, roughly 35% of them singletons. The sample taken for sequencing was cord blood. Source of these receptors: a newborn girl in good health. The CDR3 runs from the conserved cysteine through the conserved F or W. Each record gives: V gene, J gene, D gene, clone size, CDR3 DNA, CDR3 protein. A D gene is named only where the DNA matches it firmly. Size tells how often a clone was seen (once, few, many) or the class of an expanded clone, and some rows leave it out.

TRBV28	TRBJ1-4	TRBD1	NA	TGTGCCAGCAGTCCCCGACAGGGGGCCAGGAGTGAAAAACTGTTTTTT	CASSPRQGARSEKLFF
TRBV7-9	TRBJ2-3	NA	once	TGTGCCAGCAGCCCCTATTTCGCAGATACGCAGTATTTT	CASSPYFADTQYF
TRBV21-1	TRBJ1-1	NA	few	TGTGCCAGCAGCAAAGGAAAAGAAGACACTGAAGCTTTCTTT	CASSKGKEDTEAFF
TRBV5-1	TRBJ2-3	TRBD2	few	TGCGCCAGCGGAAGGACTAGCGGATCTAGCACAGATACGCAGTATTTT	CASGRTSGSSTDTQYF
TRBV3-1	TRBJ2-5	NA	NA	TGTGCCAGCAGCCAAGATAGGGAGCGGCGGATACAAGAGACCCAGTACTTC	CASSQDRERRIQETQYF
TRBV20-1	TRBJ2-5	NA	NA	TGCAGTGCCCTGGGACTGCCTCAAGAGACCCAGTACTTC	CSALGLPQETQYF
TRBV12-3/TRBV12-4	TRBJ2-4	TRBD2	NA	TGTGCCAGCAGTCGGACTAGCGGGATCCTAGCCAAAAACATTCAGTACTTC	CASSRTSGILAKNIQYF
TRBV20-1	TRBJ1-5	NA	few	TGCAGTGCTCCTACAGTTAATAGCAATCAGCCCCAGCATTTT	CSAPTVNSNQPQHF
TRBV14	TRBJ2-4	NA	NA	TGTGCCAGCAGCCAGGGCCGTTTCTACGAGCGGTACTTC	CASSQGRFYERYF
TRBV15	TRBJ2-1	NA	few	TGTGCCACCAGCAGAGATGCCGGGGCAGGGAATGAGCAGTTCTTC	CATSRDAGAGNEQFF
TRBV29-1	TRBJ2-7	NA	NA	TGCAGCGTTGCTATCTCCTACGAGCAGTACTTC	CSVAISYEQYF
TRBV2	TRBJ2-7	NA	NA	TGTGCCAGCAGTAGCCCTAGCAGATTTTACGAGCAGTACTTC	CASSSPSRFYEQYF
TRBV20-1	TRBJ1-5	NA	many	TGCAGTGCTAGCCTAGGTACATGGGCGAATCAGCCCCAGCATTTT	CSASLGTWANQPQHF
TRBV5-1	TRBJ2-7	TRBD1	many	TGCGCCAGCAGCTGGGACAGGCCCTACGAGCAGTACTTC	CASSWDRPYEQYF
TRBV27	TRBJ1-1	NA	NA	TGTGCCAGCAGACCTTATTGGGCTTGGGGGGGGTTTGGGTACACTGAAGCTTTCTTT	CASRPYWAWGGFGYTEAFF
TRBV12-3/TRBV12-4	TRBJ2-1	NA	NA	TGTGCCAGCAGTTTAGCGCGCAGGGTCAATGAGCAGTTCTTC	CASSLARRVNEQFF
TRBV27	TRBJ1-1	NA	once	TGTGCCAGCAGTTTAAGGGAGCACACTGAAGCTTTCTTT	CASSLREHTEAFF
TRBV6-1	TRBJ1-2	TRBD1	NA	TGTGCCAGCAGTCCCGGGACAGTTCCGTATGGCTACACCTTC	CASSPGTVPYGYTF
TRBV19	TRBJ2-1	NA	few	TGTGCCAGTAGTATAGCTACCTCCTACAATGAGCAGTTCTTC	CASSIATSYNEQFF
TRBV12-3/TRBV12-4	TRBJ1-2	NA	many	TGTGCCAGCAGTGGGGACGCTAACTATGGCTACACCTTC	CASSGDANYGYTF
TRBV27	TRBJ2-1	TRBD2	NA	TGTGCCAGCAGTTTAGCGGGAGATGGGTACAATGAGCAGTTCTTC	CASSLAGDGYNEQFF
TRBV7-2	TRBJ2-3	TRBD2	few	TGTGCCAGCAGCTTGCGGCGCCGGGAGGGCCTTAGCACAGATACGCAGTATTTT	CASSLRRREGLSTDTQYF
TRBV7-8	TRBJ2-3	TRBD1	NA	TGTGCCAGCAGGGACAGGGGGGAAGATACGCAGTATTTT	CASRDRGEDTQYF
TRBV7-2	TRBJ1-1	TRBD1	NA	TGTGCCAGCAGCTTAGGGACAGGGAGAAGCAAAGCTTTCTTT	CASSLGTGRSKAFF
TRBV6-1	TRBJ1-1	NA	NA	TGTGCCAGCAGATTTAGGTCGGGCGAACTGTGGGGTTTCTTT	CASRFRSGELWGFF
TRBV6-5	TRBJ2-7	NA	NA	TGTGCCAGCTGGGCCGGAACCCTATGCGAGCAGTACTTC	CASWAGTLCEQYF
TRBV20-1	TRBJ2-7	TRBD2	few	TGCAGTGCTAGAGATCTCGGGACTAGCGTTACCTACGAGCAGTACTTC	CSARDLGTSVTYEQYF
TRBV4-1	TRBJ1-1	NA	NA	TGCGCCAGCAGCCACCCAGCCAGGGGTATGAACACTGAAGCTTTCTTT	CASSHPARGMNTEAFF
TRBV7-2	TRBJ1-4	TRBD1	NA	TGTGCCAGCAGCCCAAGACAGGGTCTGTATGAAAAACTGTTTTTT	CASSPRQGLYEKLFF
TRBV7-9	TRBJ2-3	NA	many	TGTGCCAGCACCATATCAGATACGCAGTATTTT	CASTISDTQYF
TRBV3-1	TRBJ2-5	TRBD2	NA	TGTGCCAGCAGCCAATTCGGGGGGGTTAGAGAGACCCAGTACTTC	CASSQFGGVRETQYF
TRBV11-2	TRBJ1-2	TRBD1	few	TGTGCCAGCAGCTTAGATCGGGGGACAGGGAAAGGCTACACCTTC	CASSLDRGTGKGYTF
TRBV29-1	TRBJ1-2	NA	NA	TGCAGCGTTGATGGGGGTGATGGCTACACCTTC	CSVDGGDGYTF
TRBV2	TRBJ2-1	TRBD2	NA	TGTGCCAGCAGTGAAGTAGCGGGAGGTGTGCAGTTCTTC	CASSEVAGGVQFF
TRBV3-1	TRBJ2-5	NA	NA	TGTGCCAGCATCCTCCGGGGGCGGTTCCAAGAGACCCAGTACTTC	CASILRGRFQETQYF
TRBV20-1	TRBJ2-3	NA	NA	TGCAGTGCGATTAGCGAGACTAGCACAGATACGCAGTATTTT	CSAISETSTDTQYF
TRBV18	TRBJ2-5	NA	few	TGTGCCAGCTCACCAGTCCCGAAGACCCAGTACTTC	CASSPVPKTQYF